Listed here is a single T cell receptor (beta chain). Original analysis: Reference gene primer amplification gave nucleated cell count estimates. Clones were sequenced by immunoSEQ multiplex PCR, and TCRdb holds only the in-frame ones, with some missing. The D gene and trimming were derived from the DNA, and the V and J assignments and clone size from that table. The sample records about 300,000 clones, around 91% being singletons. This study enrolled people aged 18 to 89 from about two dozen US geographic areas. Allocation to cohorts depended on clinical history reported by the participants. The data derive from a study of blood T cell repertoires in COVID-19. On the study more broadly: Samples of COVID-19 (acute and convalescent) were obtained from the United States, Italy and Spain.

The sample comprised PBMCs or T cells enriched from blood (not recorded which). The sequence was collected from a woman aged 18-30 years with acute COVID-19.

CDR3 DNA: TGTGCCAGCAGGGGACTAGCGGGAAAGAGGGCCGGGGAGCTGTTTTTT. It yields the protein CASRGLAGKRAGELFF. This chain joins TRBV27 and TRBJ2-2; 13 bases fit TRBD2. After removal of 6 bases from V and 6 bases from J, the junction contained 7 bases not matched to a gene. The CDR3 loop spans 16 amino acids. CDR1 MNHEY and CDR2 SMNVEV come from the germline V gene (reference sequence).